This T cell receptor beta chain comes out of a study of cytomegalovirus exposure and HLA in healthy donors. Study-level results: Later on, an analysis tied under 20,000 TCR beta sequences to HLA alleles at 0.05 false discovery rate. Many donors carried some public TCRs, although rarity characterized most TCR sequences. Indistinguishable V segments such as TRBV6-2 and TRBV6-3 were excluded.

Germline V gene data show CDR1 as SGHAT and CDR2 as FQNNGV. The V and J ends lost 5 bases and 7 bases, in that order; junction bases with no gene match: 4. The CDR3 spans 12 residues. Healthy people donating bone marrow made up the donors. Regarding this clone: The antigen remains unidentified.

The primer mix had 60 Vbeta and 13 Jbeta primers. Method: immunoSEQ multiplex PCR; TCRdb's copy keeps in-frame clones and lacks some. Among some 110,000 clones, nearly 75% were seen once, and the ten largest hold 4.8%. The chain has TRBV11-2 and TRBJ1-2; 7 nucleotides line up with TRBD1. This TCR was sampled from a man aged 30 to 45 in good health and CMV-seropositive. The sample taken for sequencing was PBMCs. CDR3 sequence reads: CASSQQGFGYTF. The CDR3 coding sequence is TGTGCCAGCAGCCAACAGGGGTTTGGCTACACCTTC.